This passage covers 4 T cell receptor beta chains from one sample sequenced in a study of shared clonotypes between healthy human individuals. Clones were read by immunoSEQ multiplex PCR, and TCRdb kept only the in-frame ones, dropping some. The table has about 450,000 clones, about 80% seen once. What was sequenced was PBMCs. Receptors originate from a woman in her 40s in good health. Some clones in this sample may be carry-over from other donors' samples.

The chain has TRBV4-2 and TRBJ2-3, with 7 bases identical to TRBD1. Germline V gene sequence: CDR1 LGHNA, CDR2 YNFKEQ. Unmatched junction bases numbered 7, after V lost 2 bases and J lost 2 bases. The CDR3 loop spans 16 amino acids. This CDR3 reads CASSQLGTDPTDTQYF. CDR3 DNA sequence: TGTGCCAGCAGCCAATTGGGGACAGACCCCACAGATACGCAGTATTTT.

V usage is TRBV6-5 and J usage is TRBJ2-5, with 10 positions matching TRBD1. Germline CDR1 is MNHEY and CDR2 is SVGAGI. Trimming cost V 4 bases and J 4 bases; bases outside gene matches: 3. The CDR3 totals 14 residues. Written as DNA, the CDR3 is TGTGCCAGCAGTTGGGACAGGGGTCGAGAGACCCAGTACTTC. It specifies CASSWDRGRETQYF.

The chain joins TRBV7-9 to TRBJ2-7, with TRBD1 matching over 11 bases. Germline trimming cut 5 bases from V and 6 bases from J; bases unmatched to any gene: 6. The CDR3 has 14 amino acids. Per the germline V gene, CDR1 is SEHNR and CDR2 is FQNEAQ (reference sequence). CDR3 region: CASSTGQGAGEQYF. The DNA of the CDR3 is TGTGCCAGCAGCACAGGACAGGGGGCTGGCGAGCAGTACTTC.

This clone was counted between two and nine times. V is TRBV28 and J is TRBJ2-2; TRBD2 aligns across 12 bases. The CDR3 extends over 16 amino acids. Germline CDR1 reads MDHEN; CDR2 reads SYDVKM. Unmatched junction bases numbered 2, after V lost 1 base and J lost 5 bases. In DNA, the CDR3 is TGTGCCAGCAGTTTATCAGGACTAGCGGGGACCGGGGAGCTGTTTTTT. Translation gives CASSLSGLAGTGELFF.